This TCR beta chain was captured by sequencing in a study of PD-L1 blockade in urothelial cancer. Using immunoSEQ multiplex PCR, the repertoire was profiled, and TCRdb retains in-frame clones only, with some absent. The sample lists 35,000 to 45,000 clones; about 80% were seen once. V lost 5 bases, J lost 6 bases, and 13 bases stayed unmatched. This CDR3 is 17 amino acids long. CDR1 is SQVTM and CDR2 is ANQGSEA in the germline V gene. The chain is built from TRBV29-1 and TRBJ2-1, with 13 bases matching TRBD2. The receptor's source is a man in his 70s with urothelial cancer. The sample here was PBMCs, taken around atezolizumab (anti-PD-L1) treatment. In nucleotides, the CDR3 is TGCAGCGTTTCAGGTAGGACTAGCGGGAGTGGGCGCAATGAGCAGTTCTTC. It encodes CSVSGRTSGSGRNEQFF.